Sequencing of this T cell receptor beta chain was carried out in a study of CD8+ T cells in alopecia areata. Study as a whole: Affected scalp percentage determined the severity score of treated patients. Study-wide points: Under tofacitinib, numerous expanded lesional clonotypes remained detectable in scalp and blood.

CDR1 and CDR2 from the germline V gene are ENHRY and SYGVKD. With 3 bases clipped from V and 2 bases from J, the junction kept 7 bases outside the gene matches. There are 16 residues in the CDR3. This clone occurred many times. What it binds is not known. This sample's treatment: oral pan-JAK inhibitor, 5-10 mg twice daily. Both peripheral blood and punch biopsies of lesional scalp skin were obtained from patients who had alopecia areata. Once RNA had been extracted, it was reverse transcribed into cDNA to act as the sequencing template. Clones were read by immunoSEQ multiplex PCR, and TCRdb kept only the in-frame ones, dropping some. The sample holds a few hundred thousand clones, 30% to 40% seen once.

The TCR originated in a human donor with alopecia areata. The chain links TRBV10-3 to TRBJ2-3, with 8 bases identical to TRBD2. The sample here was CD4+ T cells sorted from blood, taken at roughly week 30, from a patient treated with tofacitinib. The CDR3 reads CAISEGSSGFTDTQYF. As DNA, the CDR3 is TGTGCCATCAGTGAAGGGTCTAGCGGGTTCACAGATACGCAGTATTTT.